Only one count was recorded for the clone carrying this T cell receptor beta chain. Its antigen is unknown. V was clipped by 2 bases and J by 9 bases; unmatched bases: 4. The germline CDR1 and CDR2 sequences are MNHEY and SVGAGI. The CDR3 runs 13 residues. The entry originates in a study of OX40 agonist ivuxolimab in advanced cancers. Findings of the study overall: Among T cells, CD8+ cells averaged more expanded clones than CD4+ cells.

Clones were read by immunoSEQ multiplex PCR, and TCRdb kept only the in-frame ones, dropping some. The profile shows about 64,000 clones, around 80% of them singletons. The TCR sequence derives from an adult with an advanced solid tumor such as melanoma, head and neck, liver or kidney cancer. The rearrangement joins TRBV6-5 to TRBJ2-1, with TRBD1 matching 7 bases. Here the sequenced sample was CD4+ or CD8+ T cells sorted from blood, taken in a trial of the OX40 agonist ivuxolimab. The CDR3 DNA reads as TGTGCCAGCAGTTACGAGGGGGCGGGTGAGCAGTTCTTC. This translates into CASSYEGAGEQFF.